A selection of T cell receptor beta chains follows, all from one sample in a study of Graves' ophthalmopathy and Graves' hyperthyroidism. TCRdb redid the calling of the multiplex PCR reads with MiXCR, one entry per CDR3 protein. The data show hundreds of thousands of distinct CDR3 sequences, with over 20% seen just once and 7.1% held by the top ten. The sample comprised peripheral blood. The receptor source for this set is a young woman with stable Graves' hyperthyroidism. Some clones in this sample may be carry-over from other donors' samples. Both conserved end residues are part of each CDR3. Each record gives: V gene, clone size, J gene, D gene, CDR3 protein, CDR3 DNA. D genes are given only for firm matches. Expanded clones get a size class; other rows say once, few or many, or leave the size out.

>TRBV30|-|TRBJ1-5|-
CAWSVDSFRGGDQPQHF
TGTGCCTGGAGTGTGGACTCTTTTCGGGGTGGCGATCAGCCCCAGCATTTT
>TRBV30|-|TRBJ2-7|TRBD1
CAWSVDRGYEQYF
TGTGCCTGGAGTGTCGACAGGGGCTACGAGCAGTACTTC
>TRBV6-1|-|TRBJ1-5|-
CASSEQVGQPQHF
TGTGCCAGCAGTGAGCAGGTAGGACAGCCCCAGCATTTT
>TRBV12-3/TRBV12-4|many|TRBJ2-4|TRBD1
CASSLGHAGQGNIQYF
TGTGCCAGCAGTTTAGGTCATGCGGGACAGGGGAACATTCAGTACTTC
>TRBV6-1|many|TRBJ1-2|-
CASAGTGGYTF
TGTGCCAGCGCGGGGACGGGAGGCTACACCTTC
>TRBV4-1|-|TRBJ2-2|TRBD1
CASSQDRDRGSLLTNTGELFF
TGCGCCAGCAGCCAAGACCGGGACAGGGGGAGTCTACTAACGAACACCGGGGAGCTGTTTTTT
>TRBV7-9|many|TRBJ2-2|TRBD1
CAVRGQHTGELFF
TGTGCCGTCCGGGGACAGCACACCGGGGAGCTGTTTTTT
>TRBV20-1|-|TRBJ1-1|-
CSANEKGDTEAFF
TGCAGTGCTAACGAAAAAGGGGACACTGAAGCTTTCTTT
>TRBV6-2/TRBV6-3|few|TRBJ2-2|TRBD1
CASSYANPQGENTGELFF
TGTGCCAGCAGTTACGCCAATCCACAGGGGGAGAACACCGGGGAGCTGTTTTTT
>TRBV20-1|many|TRBJ1-3|-
CSASYGGNSGNTIYF
TGCAGTGCTAGTTATGGGGGGAACTCTGGAAACACCATATATTTT
>TRBV6-5|many|TRBJ2-2|-
CASSTGTVNTGELFF
TGTGCCAGCAGTACTGGGACGGTGAACACCGGGGAGCTGTTTTTT
>TRBV7-8|-|TRBJ1-1|TRBD1
CASSRDRGFMNTEAFF
TGTGCCAGCAGCCGGGACAGGGGCTTTATGAACACTGAAGCTTTCTTT
>TRBV24-1|many|TRBJ1-2|-
CATSDFKFSYGYTF
TGTGCCACCAGTGATTTCAAGTTCTCCTATGGCTACACCTTC
>TRBV18|-|TRBJ2-2|-
CASSRDSGSNTGELFF
TGTGCCAGCTCCAGAGATTCAGGGTCCAACACCGGGGAGCTGTTTTTT
>TRBV5-1|many|TRBJ1-2|-
CASSFGSTVFGYTF
TGCGCCAGCAGCTTCGGGTCGACAGTTTTTGGCTACACCTTC
>TRBV6-1|-|TRBJ2-5|-
CASRAGQETQYF
TGTGCCAGCCGTGCGGGGCAAGAGACCCAGTACTTC
>TRBV4-1|-|TRBJ1-3|TRBD1
CASSLGTGLNTIYF
TGCGCCAGCAGCCTGGGGACAGGGTTAAACACCATATATTTT
>TRBV20-1|few|TRBJ1-1|-
CSVRREYTEAFF
TGCAGTGTTAGGAGGGAGTACACTGAAGCTTTCTTT
>TRBV20-1|many|TRBJ2-7|TRBD1
CSARDGQGAYEQYF
TGCAGTGCTAGAGATGGCCAGGGGGCCTACGAGCAGTACTTC
>TRBV15|-|TRBJ1-3|TRBD1
CATSKSRDRGSGNTRYF
TGTGCCACCAGCAAATCCCGGGACAGGGGCTCTGGAAACACCAGATATTTT
>TRBV25-1|many|TRBJ2-7|-
CASSEEAGTTSWGTEQYF
TGTGCCAGCAGTGAAGAGGCCGGGACAACGAGCTGGGGCACGGAGCAGTACTTC
>TRBV3-1|-|TRBJ1-1|-
CASSQASTTEAFF
TGTGCCAGCAGCCAAGCCAGCACGACTGAAGCTTTCTTT
>TRBV12-3/TRBV12-4|-|TRBJ2-7|TRBD2
CASKGGGALEQYF
TGTGCCAGCAAGGGCGGGGGGGCCCTCGAGCAGTACTTC
>TRBV6-5|few|TRBJ2-5|TRBD2
CASSYYSGGRETQYF
TGTGCCAGCAGTTACTACAGCGGGGGACGGGAGACCCAGTACTTC
>TRBV11-2|many|TRBJ2-7|-
CASKTGTLREQYF
TGTGCCAGCAAAACAGGGACCCTTCGCGAGCAGTACTTC
>TRBV14|many|TRBJ1-2|-
CASSQDRAANYGYTF
TGTGCCAGCAGCCAAGATAGAGCGGCTAACTATGGCTACACCTTC
>TRBV6-5|many|TRBJ1-1|-
CASSYAEVRGSLKAFF
TGTGCCAGCAGTTACGCCGAGGTTCGAGGGTCCTTGAAAGCTTTCTTT
>TRBV19|-|TRBJ2-7|TRBD1
CASSIRDSGEQYF
TGTGCCAGTAGTATACGGGACAGCGGCGAGCAGTACTTC
>TRBV19|-|TRBJ1-1|-
CASSPPSGRATTEAFF
TGTGCCAGTAGCCCTCCTTCGGGGCGGGCGACCACTGAAGCTTTCTTT
>TRBV12-3/TRBV12-4|many|TRBJ1-5|-
CASSLAPRGPQHF
TGTGCCAGCAGTTTGGCCCCCCGTGGGCCCCAGCATTTT
>TRBV12-3/TRBV12-4|-|TRBJ1-2|-
CASSLAGLGGYSF
TGTGCCAGCAGTTTAGCTGGCCTCGGTGGCTACAGCTTC
>TRBV9|many|TRBJ2-6|-
CASSVVGAGGSPGANVLTF
TGTGCCAGCAGCGTAGTAGGGGCTGGCGGATCGCCTGGGGCCAACGTCCTGACTTTC
>TRBV11-1|many|TRBJ1-1|TRBD1
CASSARTGKIGTEAFF
TGTGCCAGCAGCGCTAGGACAGGGAAGATAGGGACTGAAGCTTTCTTT
>TRBV6-5|many|TRBJ1-1|-
CASRLTAQNTEAFF
TGTGCCAGCAGATTAACAGCACAGAACACTGAAGCTTTCTTT
>TRBV18|many|TRBJ1-1|-
CASSSLDDTEAFF
TGTGCCAGCTCATCGCTGGATGACACTGAAGCTTTCTTT
>TRBV29-1|-|TRBJ1-1|TRBD1
CSVERSQGPEGGTEAFF
TGCAGCGTTGAGAGGTCACAGGGGCCCGAAGGGGGCACTGAAGCTTTCTTT
>TRBV27|many|TRBJ1-1|-
CASSFVKGEAFF
TGTGCCAGCAGTTTTGTGAAGGGGGAAGCTTTCTTT
>TRBV29-1|many|TRBJ1-2|-
CSVAGWTDYGYTF
TGCAGCGTTGCCGGTTGGACAGATTATGGCTACACCTTC
>TRBV12-3/TRBV12-4|many|TRBJ1-5|TRBD1
CASSKGTGRNQPQHF
TGTGCCAGCAGTAAAGGGACAGGGCGGAATCAGCCCCAGCATTTT
>TRBV19|many|TRBJ2-7|TRBD2
CASSRGGTTYEQYF
TGTGCCAGTAGCCGTGGGGGGACTACCTACGAGCAGTACTTC
>TRBV6-1|many|TRBJ2-7|TRBD2
CASRSWGTSDYEQYF
TGTGCCAGCAGATCGTGGGGGACTAGCGACTACGAGCAGTACTTC
>TRBV10-3|once|TRBJ1-1|-
CAISEPSAPNTEAFF
TGTGCCATCAGTGAACCGTCCGCCCCGAACACTGAAGCTTTCTTT
>TRBV6-5|many|TRBJ1-2|TRBD1
CASSYSGTGINYGYTF
TGTGCCAGCAGTTACTCGGGGACAGGAATAAACTATGGCTACACCTTC
>TRBV20-1|-|TRBJ1-6|TRBD1
CSADQIRGTGSNSPLHF
TGCAGTGCCGACCAAATACGAGGGACAGGGTCTAATTCACCCCTCCACTTT
>TRBV6-1|many|TRBJ2-2|TRBD2
CASTLAGGGAGELFF
TGTGCCAGCACCCTAGCGGGAGGTGGTGCCGGGGAGCTGTTTTTT
>TRBV29-1|many|TRBJ2-7|TRBD2
CSVDEGAGGFYEQYF
TGCAGCGTTGACGAGGGAGCGGGGGGTTTCTACGAGCAGTACTTC
>TRBV12-3/TRBV12-4|-|TRBJ1-6|-
CASRPVGYSPLHF
TGTGCCAGCAGACCCGTCGGGTATTCACCCCTCCACTTT
>TRBV9|many|TRBJ1-2|-
CASSHDIYGYTF
TGTGCCAGCAGCCACGACATCTATGGCTACACCTTC
>TRBV7-2|many|TRBJ2-7|TRBD2
CASSLKRGSSYEQYF
TGTGCCAGCAGCTTGAAGCGGGGGAGCTCCTACGAGCAGTACTTC
>TRBV12-3/TRBV12-4|many|TRBJ1-1|-
CASSLELGAPEAFF
TGTGCCAGCAGTTTAGAGTTGGGGGCCCCTGAAGCTTTCTTT
>TRBV3-1|many|TRBJ2-7|-
CASSHLSAGEQYF
TGTGCCAGCAGCCATTTATCAGCTGGAGAGCAGTACTTC
>TRBV29-1|many|TRBJ2-7|-
CSVSSDKYEQYF
TGCAGCGTCTCTAGCGACAAATACGAGCAGTACTTC
>TRBV12-3/TRBV12-4|many|TRBJ1-1|-
CASSFDGRPMNTEAFF
TGTGCCAGCAGTTTTGACGGCAGACCCATGAACACTGAAGCTTTCTTT
>TRBV9|many|TRBJ2-7|-
CASSVEESDEQYF
TGTGCCAGCAGCGTAGAGGAGTCCGACGAGCAGTACTTC
>TRBV28|-|TRBJ2-7|TRBD1
CASRDQGAYEQYF
TGTGCCAGCAGGGATCAGGGGGCCTACGAGCAGTACTTC
>TRBV28|many|TRBJ2-7|TRBD1
CASSPTSRDRGLEYF
TGTGCCAGCAGCCCGACATCCCGGGACAGGGGGCTGGAGTACTTC
>TRBV12-3/TRBV12-4|-|TRBJ1-6|-
CASRQLPNSPLHF
TGTGCCAGCAGGCAACTTCCGAATTCACCCCTCCACTTT